This TCR beta chain comes out of a study of blood T cell repertoires in COVID-19. Study-level information: Acute and convalescent COVID-19 samples came from the United States, Italy and Spain. T cells, B-cell-depleted T cells, or PBMCs supplied cDNA or gDNA.

From germline, CDR1 is MRHNA and CDR2 SNTAGT. Trimming cost V 3 bases and J 9 bases, with 12 bases left between them. The CDR3 spans 13 residues. In the study's own analysis: Scientists estimated how many nucleated cells there were by amplifying reference gene primers. Using immunoSEQ multiplex PCR, the repertoire was profiled, and TCRdb retains in-frame clones only, with some absent. From that table come the V and J calls and clone size; the DNA was used to work out D and trimming. The sample shows around 370,000 clones, about 87% of them seen only once. Seattle patients were enrolled while actively infected and followed longitudinally.

The sequence was collected from a woman aged 50 to 60 with COVID-19, enrolled during active disease. The sequenced sample was peripheral blood. The rearrangement links TRBV6-4 to TRBJ2-1; D perhaps matches TRBD2 (5 bases). CDR3 region: CASSEELEAEQFF. The CDR3 DNA reads TGTGCCAGCAGTGAGGAATTGGAGGCTGAGCAGTTCTTC.